A selection of T cell receptor beta chains follows, all from one sample in a study of blood T cell repertoires in COVID-19. Only in-frame clones appear in the TCRdb table, and some are missing; sequencing was by immunoSEQ multiplex PCR. The sample consists of some 290,000 clones, roughly nine tenths of them appearing once. Sequenced material: PBMCs or T cells enriched from blood (not recorded which). All receptors derive from a woman aged 30 to 39 who had recovered from COVID-19. Each CDR3 is given with its conserved first and last residue. The order of the fields is CDR3 protein, CDR3 DNA, J gene, CDR3 length, D gene, V gene. A D gene is named only where the DNA matches it firmly.

CDR3: CASSSHSGRGYEQYF; DNA: TGTGCCAGCAGTTCCCATAGCGGGAGGGGTTACGAGCAGTACTTC; J: TRBJ2-7; length: 15; D: TRBD2; V: TRBV28
CDR3: CASSPRQSSGNTIYF; DNA: TGTGCCAGCAGCCCCAGACAGAGCTCTGGAAACACCATATATTTT; J: TRBJ1-3; length: 15; D: -; V: TRBV7-9
CDR3: CATELKSGMSQYF; DNA: TGTGCAACGGAGCTAAAGTCAGGGATGAGCCAGTACTTC; J: TRBJ2-5; length: 13; D: -; V: TRBV3-1/TRBV3-2
CDR3: CASSTPGSGREAGETQYF; DNA: TGTGCCAGTAGTACCCCCGGGAGTGGGCGGGAGGCCGGAGAGACCCAGTACTTC; J: TRBJ2-5; length: 18; D: TRBD2; V: TRBV19
CDR3: CASTPPGDTEAFF; DNA: TGTGCCAGCACTCCCCCAGGGGACACTGAAGCTTTCTTT; J: TRBJ1-1; length: 13; D: -; V: TRBV5-5
CDR3: CASQSAAGGETQYF; DNA: TGTGCCAGCCAAAGTGCGGCGGGAGGAGAGACCCAGTACTTC; J: TRBJ2-5; length: 14; D: TRBD2; V: TRBV19
CDR3: CASSLTPGQGITGELFF; DNA: TGCGCCAGCAGCTTGACCCCGGGACAGGGTATTACCGGGGAGCTGTTTTTT; J: TRBJ2-2; length: 17; D: TRBD1; V: TRBV5-1
CDR3: CASIQLAGSSNEQFF; DNA: TGTGCCAGCATCCAACTAGCGGGGTCTAGCAATGAGCAGTTCTTC; J: TRBJ2-1; length: 15; D: TRBD2; V: TRBV27
CDR3: CASRREQGIAEAFF; DNA: TGTGCCAGCAGGAGGGAACAGGGGATCGCTGAAGCTTTCTTT; J: TRBJ1-1; length: 14; D: TRBD1; V: TRBV6-4
CDR3: CASTSRQGLNQPQHF; DNA: TGCGCCAGTACCTCAAGACAGGGCTTGAATCAGCCCCAGCATTTT; J: TRBJ1-5; length: 15; D: TRBD1; V: TRBV4-1